The clone carrying this T cell receptor (beta chain) was seen more than once but under ten times. This sample was included in a study of blood T cell repertoires in COVID-19. About the research overall: COVID-19 samples collected from the United States, Italy and Spain covered acute and convalescent phases.

The data were produced by immunoSEQ multiplex PCR, yet TCRdb's version contains in-frame clones alone and is incomplete. The sample includes around 47,000 clones, just under 90% of them seen just once. V shed 5 bases, J shed 0 bases, and the junction held 5 bases outside the gene matches. Germline lookup yields CDR1 LNHDA and CDR2 SQIVND (reference sequence). This CDR3 comprises 15 residues. This chain connects TRBV19 to TRBJ2-3, with TRBD2 matching over 7 bases. Sequencing was carried out using peripheral blood. This receptor was obtained from a man of 80 years or more with active or convalescent COVID-19. CDR3 in amino acids: CASSQAGTSTDTQYF. CDR3 nucleotide sequence: TGTGCCAGTAGTCAAGCGGGAACAAGCACAGATACGCAGTATTTT.